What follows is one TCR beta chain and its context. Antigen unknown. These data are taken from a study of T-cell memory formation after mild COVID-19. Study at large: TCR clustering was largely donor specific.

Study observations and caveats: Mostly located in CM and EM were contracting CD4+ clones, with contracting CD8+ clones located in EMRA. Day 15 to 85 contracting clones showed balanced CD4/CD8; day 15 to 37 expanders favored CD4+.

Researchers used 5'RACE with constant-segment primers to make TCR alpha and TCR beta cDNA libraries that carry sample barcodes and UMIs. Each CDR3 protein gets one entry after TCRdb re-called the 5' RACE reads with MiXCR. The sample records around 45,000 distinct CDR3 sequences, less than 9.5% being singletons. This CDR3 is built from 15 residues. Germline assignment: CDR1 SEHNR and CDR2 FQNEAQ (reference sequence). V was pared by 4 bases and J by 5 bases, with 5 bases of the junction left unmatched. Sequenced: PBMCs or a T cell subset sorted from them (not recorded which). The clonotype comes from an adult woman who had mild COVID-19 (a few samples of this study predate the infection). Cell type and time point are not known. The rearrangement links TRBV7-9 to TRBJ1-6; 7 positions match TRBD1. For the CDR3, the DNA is TGTGCCAGCAGCTCATCGGGACAGCATAATTCACCCCTCCACTTT. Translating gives CASSSSGQHNSPLHF.